Given below is one T cell receptor beta chain in context. This CDR3 spans 14 amino acids. V lost 4 bases and J lost 0; bases outside the gene matches: 0. CDR1 is MNHEY and CDR2 is SMNVEV in the germline V gene (reference sequence). Profiling relied on immunoSEQ multiplex PCR, and the TCRdb table lists in-frame clones only, not all of them. The table records about 130,000 clones, 89% of them present only once. The data were obtained in a study of cytomegalovirus exposure and HLA in healthy donors. This chain joins TRBV27 and TRBJ2-7, with TRBD1 matching over 10 bases. This TCR came from a woman aged 18-29 years in good health and CMV-seropositive. Sequencing was carried out using PBMCs. CDR3: CASSWTGGSYEQYF. In nucleotides, the CDR3 is TGTGCCAGCAGTTGGACAGGGGGCTCCTACGAGCAGTACTTC.